These T cell receptor beta chains were read from a single sample in a study of T cell responses to AZD1222 COVID-19 vaccine. Sequencing used immunoSEQ multiplex PCR; TCRdb keeps in-frame clones, though not all of them. The sample carries some 140,000 clones, 92% recorded once. The sample in question was peripheral blood, obtained on day 0 of AZD1222 vaccination. The source of these receptors is an adult in good health. Each CDR3 is given with its conserved first and last residue. D genes are given only for firm matches. Clone size is shown for a subset of rows, as once, few, many or a class of expanded clone.

j_call d_call v_call clone_size cdr3_nt cdr3_aa
TRBJ1-1 TRBD1 TRBV30 . TGTGCCTGGAGTGCCTGGGACAGGGGAATGAACACTGAAGCTTTCTTT CAWSAWDRGMNTEAFF
TRBJ2-2 . TRBV9 . TGTGCCAGCAGCGTGCCCCCGAACACCGGGGAGCTGTTTTTT CASSVPPNTGELFF
TRBJ2-2 . TRBV6-5 . TGTGCCAGCATGAACACCGGGGAGCTGTTTTTT CASMNTGELFF
TRBJ1-1 TRBD1 TRBV3-1/TRBV3-2 . TGTGCCAGCAGCCTGCCCGGGACAGCCCACACTGAAGCTTTCTTT CASSLPGTAHTEAFF
TRBJ1-1 . TRBV19 . TGTGCCAGTAGTATAAACACCCGAGTAGGAGCTTTCTTT CASSINTRVGAFF
TRBJ1-1 . TRBV25-1 . TGTGCCAGCAGTGGACAGGCGCTGGTGAACACTGAAGCTTTCTTT CASSGQALVNTEAFF
TRBJ2-7 TRBD1 TRBV6-5 . TGTGCCAGCAAGGCCAGGGGGCGTCGGGAGCAGTACTTC CASKARGRREQYF
TRBJ1-2 TRBD1 TRBV25-1 . TGTGCCAGCAGTCTTGGGGAGGGACAGGGGTATGATGACTATGGCTACACCTTC CASSLGEGQGYDDYGYTF
TRBJ1-4 . TRBV6-6 . TGTGCCAGCAGTTACTCTGGGGGTGGGAATGAAAAACTGTTTTTT CASSYSGGGNEKLFF
TRBJ2-1 TRBD2 TRBV10-3 . TGTGCCATCAGTGCTAGGACTAGCGGGAGCTCCTACAATGAGCAGTTCTTC CAISARTSGSSYNEQFF
TRBJ2-1 . TRBV18 once TGTGCCAGCTCACCGGGGTCCTACAATGAGCAGTTCTTC CASSPGSYNEQFF
TRBJ2-1 . TRBV5-6 . TGTGCCAGCAGTACTGTGACTATAGCGCAGTTCTTC CASSTVTIAQFF
TRBJ2-5 TRBD1 TRBV15 . TGTGCCACCAGCAGAGATCGGGGACAGAGGACCCAGTACTTC CATSRDRGQRTQYF
TRBJ1-4 TRBD1 TRBV24-1 . TGTGCCACCAGTGATGCCGGACAGGGTAATGAAAAACTGTTTTTT CATSDAGQGNEKLFF
TRBJ1-2 . TRBV7-9 . TGTGCCAGCAGCTTAGAGGCGGTGGGTGGCTACACCTTC CASSLEAVGGYTF
TRBJ2-5 TRBD1 TRBV19 . TGTGCCAGTAGTCCCAGACAGGGAGAGACCCAGTACTTC CASSPRQGETQYF
TRBJ2-7 TRBD2 TRBV3-1/TRBV3-2 . TGTGCCAGCAGCGAGGGACTAGCGGCCAAGCAGTACTTC CASSEGLAAKQYF
TRBJ2-7 . TRBV5-1 . TGCGCCAGCAGCTTATCGGCCTCCAAGAACGAGCAGTACTTC CASSLSASKNEQYF
TRBJ2-5 . TRBV28 . TGTGCCAGCAGTAAGACAACGGGTACATATTTGCAAGAGACCCAGTACTTC CASSKTTGTYLQETQYF
TRBJ1-4 . TRBV5-6 . TGTGCCAGCAGCCCCGGGACGGACGAAAAACTGTTTTTT CASSPGTDEKLFF